The 24 T cell receptor beta chains listed next were all sequenced from one sample in a study of blood T cell repertoires in COVID-19. Measured with immunoSEQ multiplex PCR; TCRdb has only the in-frame clones, and not every one. The sample shows 95,000 to 150,000 clones, around 84% of them seen only once. The sequencing input was PBMCs or T cells enriched from blood (not recorded which). The receptors stem from a woman under 40 who had recovered from COVID-19.

The chain has TRBV19 and TRBJ2-2, with 7 bases fitting TRBD1. CDR1 LNHDA and CDR2 SQIVND come from the germline V gene (reference sequence). V trimming: 7 bases; J trimming: 0 bases; junction bases outside the gene matches: 5. CDR3 length equals 15 residues. CDR3 in DNA: TGTGCCAGTACTCCAGGGGGAGCGAACACCGGGGAGCTGTTTTTT. Translated, it gives CASTPGGANTGELFF.

The gene calls are TRBV4-1 and TRBJ1-2; D is perhaps TRBD1 (5 bases). V was cut by 1 base and J by 4 bases, with 13 bases left in between. Germline V lookup: CDR1 MGHRA, CDR2 YSYEKL. CDR3 length: 15 residues. The CDR3 here is CASSQVGGFLYGYTF. The CDR3 DNA sequence: TGCGCCAGCAGCCAAGTCGGGGGGTTCCTCTATGGCTACACCTTC.

Only one count was recorded for this clone. This chain connects TRBV30 to TRBJ1-4; no clear D gene. The V and J ends lost 0 bases and 5 bases respectively, with 10 bases between them. This CDR3 has 14 residues. The germline gives CDR1 GTSNPN, CDR2 SVGIG (reference sequence). The CDR3 DNA sequence: TGTGCCTGGAGTGTGCAGGTCGTGAATGAAAAACTGTTTTTT. It translates to CAWSVQVVNEKLFF.

This sequence joins TRBV4-1 and TRBJ2-7; tentatively, D is TRBD2 (6 bases). Between the trimmed V and J ends, which lost 4 bases and 0 bases, there was a span of 13 bases. CDR3 length equals 15 residues. Germline V gives CDR1 MGHRA, CDR2 YSYEKL. CDR3 in amino acids: CASSPGTASSYEQYF. In DNA, the CDR3 is TGCGCCAGCAGCCCCGGGACTGCCAGCTCCTACGAGCAGTACTTC.

The chain joins TRBV3-1 (or the pseudogene TRBV3-2) to TRBJ2-3; TRBD2 is a possible D gene (6 bases). This CDR3 is built from 16 residues. V was pared by 3 bases and J by 6 bases, with 19 bases between. The germline gives CDR1 LGHDT, CDR2 YNNKEL (reference sequence). The DNA for the CDR3 is TGTGCCAGCAGCCAGGTCGGGACTGCCCCCCGGGATACGCAGTATTTT. Protein: CASSQVGTAPRDTQYF.

On this clone: This sample includes further DNA sequences coding for the same CDR3. The chain combines TRBV7-6 with TRBJ1-2; no reliable D call. The germline gives CDR1 SGHVS, CDR2 FNYEAQ. V was clipped by 5 bases and J by 5 bases, with 12 bases between them. The CDR3 is made up of 13 amino acids. The CDR3 sequence is CASSTRGGYGYTF. CDR3 nucleotide sequence: TGTGCCAGCAGCACACGGGGAGGTTATGGCTACACCTTC.

This chain uses TRBV7-9 with TRBJ2-5, with a weak D call TRBD1 (6 bases). The germline V gene encodes CDR1 SEHNR and CDR2 FQNEAQ (reference sequence). Trimming took off 5 bases at V and 2 bases at J, with 21 bases between the two ends. The CDR3 contains 17 residues. The CDR3 here is CASSPGVMHRDQETQYF. The CDR3, as DNA: TGTGCCAGCAGCCCCGGTGTAATGCACAGGGATCAAGAGACCCAGTACTTC.

The CDR3 spells CASSQATGAGGETQYF. CDR3 DNA: TGTGCCAGCAGCCAGGCTACAGGGGCGGGAGGCGAGACCCAGTACTTC. The chain employs TRBV4-2 and TRBJ2-5, with D perhaps TRBD2 (8 bases). CDR1 and CDR2 from the germline V gene are LGHNA and YNFKEQ. Trimming took off 3 bases at V and 5 bases at J, with 19 bases between the two ends. CDR3 size: 16 residues.

The chain couples TRBV11-2 to TRBJ1-2; D gene unclear. V was shortened by 1 base and J by 3 bases, with 12 bases between the two germline ends. Germline CDR1 is SGHAT and CDR2 is FQNNGV. CDR3 length: 15 residues. Written as DNA, the CDR3 is TGTGCCAGCAGCTTAGGGGAGTCATCCGACTATGGCTACACCTTC. Translation: CASSLGESSDYGYTF.

This sequence joins TRBV7-2 and TRBJ2-6; TRBD1 might be the D (5 bases). Germline CDR1 SGHTA, CDR2 FQGNSA. The CDR3 has 15 amino acids. V was clipped by 5 bases and J by 0 bases, with 8 bases between them. CDR3 nucleotides: TGTGCCAGCAGCGTAGACAGCTCTGGGGCCAACGTCCTGACTTTC. It yields the protein CASSVDSSGANVLTF.

V usage is TRBV6-5 and J usage is TRBJ2-2; 7 bases agree with TRBD2. Germline CDR1 and CDR2: MNHEY and SVGAGI. The CDR3 runs 15 residues. V lost 6 bases, J lost 1 base, and 5 bases stayed unmatched. This CDR3 reads CASRRETGNTGELFF. In nucleotides, the CDR3 is TGTGCCAGCAGGCGGGAGACGGGGAACACCGGGGAGCTGTTTTTT.

The chain employs TRBV28 and TRBJ2-7; the match to TRBD1 covers 7 bases. Germline loops: CDR1 MDHEN, CDR2 SYDVKM. There are 15 residues in the CDR3. With V trimmed by 5 bases and J by 0 bases, 7 bases remained unmatched. The CDR3 is CASSRGGLSSYEQYF. For the CDR3, the DNA is TGTGCCAGCAGTCGAGGGGGCTTAAGCTCCTACGAGCAGTACTTC.

The rearrangement joins TRBV6-5 to TRBJ2-6; 8 positions match TRBD2. Germline-derived CDR1 and CDR2 are MNHEY and SVGAGI. V lost 6 bases and J lost 4; bases outside the gene matches: 5. The CDR3 length is 15 residues. CDR3 coding DNA: TGTGCCAGCAGGAGCGGGGGATCAGGGGCCAACGTCCTGACTTTC. The encoded protein is CASRSGGSGANVLTF.

The chain carries TRBV7-6 and TRBJ1-1; a weak D match, TRBD1 (6 bases). Trimming left V 6 bases short and J 6 bases short, with 20 bases between. The CDR3 length is 15 residues. Germline lookup yields CDR1 SGHVS and CDR2 FNYEAQ. CDR3 coding DNA: TGTGCCAGCAGGTCAGGGAGGGGGACTATGGCTGAAGCTTTCTTT. Its translation is CASRSGRGTMAEAFF. Using reference TRBV7-6 and TRBJ1-1 for the parts outside the CDR3, the full variable domain is GAGVSQSPRYKVTKRGQDVALRCDPISGHVSLYWYRQALGQGPEFLTYFNYEAQQDKSGLPNDRFSAERPEGSISTLTIQRTEQRDSAMYRCASRSGRGTMAEAFFGQGTRLTVV.

This chain joins TRBV30 and TRBJ1-1; D remains ambiguous. Germline CDR1 is GTSNPN and CDR2 is SVGIG (reference sequence). V was shortened by 0 bases and J by 1 base, with 6 bases between the two germline ends. This CDR3 region has 13 residues. CDR3 in DNA: TGTGCCTGGAGTGTGACACAGAACACTGAAGCTTTCTTT. Translation: CAWSVTQNTEAFF.

The CDR3 sequence: CATSDWDGTSGRYEQFF. The CDR3 DNA reads as TGTGCCACCAGTGACTGGGACGGGACTAGCGGGAGATATGAGCAGTTCTTC. The rearrangement joins TRBV24-1 to TRBJ2-1, with 14 bases identical to TRBD2. Germline-derived CDR1 and CDR2 are KGHDR and SFDVKD. Germline trimming cut 4 bases from V and 8 bases from J; bases unmatched to any gene: 9. The CDR3 spans 17 residues.

The V gene is TRBV7-2, the J gene TRBJ2-7, with 8 bases identical to TRBD2. V lost 5 bases to trimming and J lost 0 bases; unmatched junction nucleotides: 6. Germline V gene lookup returns CDR1 SGHTA and CDR2 FQGNSA. This CDR3 comprises 15 residues. CDR3: CASSPSGGSSYEQYF. The CDR3 region has the DNA TGTGCCAGCAGCCCCTCGGGGGGGAGCTCCTACGAGCAGTACTTC.

The chain employs TRBV5-1 and TRBJ2-5; no clear D gene. Germline-derived CDR1 and CDR2 are SGHRS and YFSETQ. Trimming removed 3 bases from V and 3 bases from J, with 12 bases in between. CDR3 length: 14 amino acids. The DNA for the CDR3 is TGCGCCAGCAGCTCGCAAGAGGCGGAAGAGACCCAGTACTTC. Translation gives CASSSQEAEETQYF. The entire variable domain, with the rest obtained from reference TRBV5-1 and TRBJ2-5, is as follows: KAGVTQTPRYLIKTRGQQVTLSCSPISGHRSVSWYQQTPGQGLQFLFEYFSETQRNKGNFPGRFSGRQFSNSRSEMNVSTLELGDSALYLCASSSQEAEETQYFGPGTRLLVL.

This clone was seen only a few times. The rearrangement uses TRBV27 and TRBJ2-7, with D possibly TRBD2 on 6 matching bases. From germline, CDR1 is MNHEY and CDR2 SMNVEV (reference sequence). V was trimmed by 5 bases and J by 9 bases, leaving 23 bases between them. The CDR3 extends over 15 amino acids. This CDR3 is CASSPPGGPPLGQYF. CDR3 in DNA: TGTGCCAGCAGTCCCCCCGGGGGACCCCCATTGGGGCAGTACTTC.

The rearrangement links TRBV27 to TRBJ2-3, with a possible D match to TRBD2 (6 bases). Germline-derived CDR1 and CDR2 are MNHEY and SMNVEV (reference sequence). Trimming took 2 bases from V and 3 from J, leaving 15 bases between them. The CDR3 sequence is 16 residues long. CDR3 DNA sequence: TGTGCCAGCAGTTTAAAAGGACTCGCGGGAACAGATACGCAGTATTTT. Translated: CASSLKGLAGTDTQYF.

The chain has TRBV5-1 and TRBJ2-5, with a weak D call TRBD2 (6 bases). Germline CDR1 and CDR2: SGHRS and YFSETQ. The length of the CDR3 is 14 residues. V gave up 4 bases and J gave up 5 bases, with 15 bases separating them. The CDR3 DNA sequence: TGCGCCAGCAGCGAGTGGAGCAGCGGGGAGACCCAGTACTTC. Its protein is CASSEWSSGETQYF.

This chain uses TRBV5-8 with TRBJ2-2; weak D call: TRBD1 (5 bases). V shed 0 bases and J shed 4 bases, with 13 bases lying between them. Germline V gene lookup returns CDR1 SGHTS and CDR2 YDEGEE. The length of the CDR3 is 16 residues. CDR3 nucleotides: TGTGCCAGCAGCTTGGCAATGGGGCTGGTCACCGGGGAGCTGTTTTTT. Translated, it gives CASSLAMGLVTGELFF.

The rearrangement links TRBV6-5 to TRBJ1-1; no definite D call. The CDR3 loop spans 12 amino acids. V was pared by 8 bases and J by 3 bases, with 10 bases between. CDR1 and CDR2 from the germline V gene are MNHEY and SVGAGI. The CDR3 protein is CASSRPDTEAFF. CDR3 bases: TGTGCCAGCTCTAGACCGGACACTGAAGCTTTCTTT.

CDR3 nucleotides: TGTGCCAGCAGAGGGGGGGCGGGCAATGAGCAGTTCTTC. This sequence encodes CASRGGAGNEQFF. The V call is TRBV11-3, the J call TRBJ2-1, with a weak D call TRBD2 (7 bases). Trimming took 6 bases from V and 6 from J, leaving 12 bases between them. This CDR3 is 13 amino acids long. The germline V gene encodes CDR1 SGHNT and CDR2 YENEEA.